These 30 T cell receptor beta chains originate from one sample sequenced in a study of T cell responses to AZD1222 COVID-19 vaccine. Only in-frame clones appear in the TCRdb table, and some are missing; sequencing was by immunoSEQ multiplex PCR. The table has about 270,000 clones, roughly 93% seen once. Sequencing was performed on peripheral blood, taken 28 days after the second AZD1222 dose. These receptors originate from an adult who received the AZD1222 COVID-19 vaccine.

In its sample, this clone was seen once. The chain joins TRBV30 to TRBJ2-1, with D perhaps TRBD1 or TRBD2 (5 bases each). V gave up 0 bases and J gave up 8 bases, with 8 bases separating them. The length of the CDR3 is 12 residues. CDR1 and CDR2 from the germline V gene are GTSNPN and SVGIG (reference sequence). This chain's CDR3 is CAWSVLGDEQFF. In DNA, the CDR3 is TGTGCCTGGAGTGTACTGGGGGATGAGCAGTTCTTC.

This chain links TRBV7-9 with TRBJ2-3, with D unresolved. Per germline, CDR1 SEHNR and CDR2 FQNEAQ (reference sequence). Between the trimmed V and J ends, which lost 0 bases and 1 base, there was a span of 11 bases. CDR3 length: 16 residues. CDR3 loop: CASSLAVGFRTDTQYF. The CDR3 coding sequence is TGTGCCAGCAGCTTAGCGGTAGGATTCCGCACAGATACGCAGTATTTT.

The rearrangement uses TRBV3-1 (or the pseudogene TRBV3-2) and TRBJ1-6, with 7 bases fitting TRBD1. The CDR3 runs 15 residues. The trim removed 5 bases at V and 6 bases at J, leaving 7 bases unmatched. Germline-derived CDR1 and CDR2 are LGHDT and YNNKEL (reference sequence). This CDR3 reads CASSAGGQRNSPLHF. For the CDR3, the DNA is TGTGCCAGCAGCGCAGGGGGACAGCGTAATTCACCCCTCCACTTT.

The CDR3 is CASSPDTHNEQFF. Here the CDR3 DNA reads TGTGCCAGCAGCCCGGACACCCACAATGAGCAGTTCTTC. The J gene is TRBJ2-1, the V gene TRBV27; tentative D call: TRBD1 (5 bases). V gave up 6 bases and J gave up 5 bases, with 11 bases separating them. The CDR3 covers 13 residues. Germline CDR1 MNHEY, CDR2 SMNVEV (reference sequence).

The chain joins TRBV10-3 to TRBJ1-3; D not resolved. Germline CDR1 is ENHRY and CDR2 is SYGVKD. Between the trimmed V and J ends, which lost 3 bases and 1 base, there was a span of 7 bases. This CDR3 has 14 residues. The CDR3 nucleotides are TGTGCCATCAGTGACCCCAGATCTGGAAACACCATATATTTT. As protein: CAISDPRSGNTIYF.

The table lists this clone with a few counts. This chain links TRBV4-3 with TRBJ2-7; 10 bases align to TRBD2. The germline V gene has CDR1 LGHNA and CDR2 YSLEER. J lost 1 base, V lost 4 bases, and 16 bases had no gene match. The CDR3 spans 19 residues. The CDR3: CASSPQAAGGPGGSYEQYF. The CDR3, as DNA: TGCGCCAGCAGCCCCCAAGCAGCGGGAGGGCCTGGAGGTTCCTACGAGCAGTACTTC.

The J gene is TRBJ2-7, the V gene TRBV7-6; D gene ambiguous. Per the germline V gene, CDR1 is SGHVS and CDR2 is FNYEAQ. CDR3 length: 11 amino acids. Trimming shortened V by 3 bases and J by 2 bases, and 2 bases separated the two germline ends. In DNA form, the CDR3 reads TGTGCCAGCAGCTTCACCTACGAGCAGTACTTC. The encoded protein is CASSFTYEQYF.

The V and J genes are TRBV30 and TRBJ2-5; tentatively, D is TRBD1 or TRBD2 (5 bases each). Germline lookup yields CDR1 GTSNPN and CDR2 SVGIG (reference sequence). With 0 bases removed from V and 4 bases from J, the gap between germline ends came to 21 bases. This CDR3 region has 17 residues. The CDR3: CAWSVPGRSQLGETQYF. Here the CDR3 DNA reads TGTGCCTGGAGTGTCCCGGGACGCAGCCAGCTTGGAGAGACCCAGTACTTC.

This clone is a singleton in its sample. CDR3 sequence (DNA): TGTGCCAGCGGTAGCTCCTACGAGCAGTACTTC. This encodes CASGSSYEQYF. This rearrangement joins TRBV4-2 to TRBJ2-7; no clear D gene. The germline V gene encodes CDR1 LGHNA and CDR2 YNFKEQ. The V and J ends lost 8 bases and 0 bases respectively, with 5 bases between them. The CDR3 spans 11 residues.

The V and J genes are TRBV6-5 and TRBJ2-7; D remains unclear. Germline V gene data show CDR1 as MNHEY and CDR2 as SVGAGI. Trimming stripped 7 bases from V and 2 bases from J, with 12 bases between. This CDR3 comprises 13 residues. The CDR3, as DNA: TGTGCCAGCAATAACTACGGAACCTACGAGCAGTACTTC. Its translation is CASNNYGTYEQYF.

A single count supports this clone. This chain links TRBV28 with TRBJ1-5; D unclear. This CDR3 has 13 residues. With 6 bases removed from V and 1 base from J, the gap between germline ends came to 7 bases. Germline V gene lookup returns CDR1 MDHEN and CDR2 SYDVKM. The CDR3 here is CASSRTSNQPQHF. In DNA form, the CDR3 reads TGTGCCAGCAGCCGGACCAGCAATCAGCCCCAGCATTTT.

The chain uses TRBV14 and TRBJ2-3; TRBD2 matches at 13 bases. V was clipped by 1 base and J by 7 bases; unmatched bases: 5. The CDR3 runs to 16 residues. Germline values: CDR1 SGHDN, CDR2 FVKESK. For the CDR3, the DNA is TGTGCCAGCAGCCAAGCCCCGACTAGCGGGAGGCATACGCAGTATTTT. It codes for CASSQAPTSGRHTQYF.

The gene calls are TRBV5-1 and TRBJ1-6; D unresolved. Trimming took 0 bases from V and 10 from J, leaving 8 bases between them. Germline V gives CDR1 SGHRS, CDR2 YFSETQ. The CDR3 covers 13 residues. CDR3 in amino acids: CASSLDADSPLHF. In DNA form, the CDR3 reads TGCGCCAGCAGCTTGGATGCAGACTCACCCCTCCACTTT.

CDR3 amino acids: CASSIGSSYEQYF. DNA for the CDR3: TGTGCCAGTAGTATAGGGTCCTCCTACGAGCAGTACTTC. The chain links TRBV19 to TRBJ2-7; D gene uncertain. This CDR3 is built from 13 residues. From germline, CDR1 is LNHDA and CDR2 SQIVND (reference sequence). V lost 1 base and J lost 0, with 4 bases in between. Together with reference TRBV19 and TRBJ2-7, the CDR3 gives the full variable domain: DGGITQSPKYLFRKEGQNVTLSCEQNLNHDAMYWYRQDPGQGLRLIYYSQIVNDFQKGDIAEGYSVSREKKESFPLTVTSAQKNPTAFYLCASSIGSSYEQYFGPGTRLTVT.

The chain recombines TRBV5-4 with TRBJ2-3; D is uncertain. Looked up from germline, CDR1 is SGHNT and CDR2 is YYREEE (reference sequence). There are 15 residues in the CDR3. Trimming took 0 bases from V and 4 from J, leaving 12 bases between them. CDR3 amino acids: CASSLARARSDTQYF. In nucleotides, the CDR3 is TGTGCCAGCAGCTTGGCCCGTGCGCGATCAGATACGCAGTATTTT.

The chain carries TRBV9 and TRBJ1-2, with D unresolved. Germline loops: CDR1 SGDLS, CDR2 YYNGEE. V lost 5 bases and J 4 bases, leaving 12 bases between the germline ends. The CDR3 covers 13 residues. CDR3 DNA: TGTGCCAGCAGTACAGCGCTCTTCTATGGCTACACCTTC. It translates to CASSTALFYGYTF.

The CDR3 is CASSLRAGGTQYF. Written as DNA, the CDR3 is TGTGCCAGCAGCTTGCGAGCGGGGGGGACCCAGTACTTC. The J gene is TRBJ2-5, the V gene TRBV5-6; TRBD2 matches at 9 bases. The CDR3 is 13 amino acids. Trimming took 1 base from V and 7 from J; bases not matched to a gene: 2. The germline gives CDR1 SGHDT, CDR2 YYEEEE.

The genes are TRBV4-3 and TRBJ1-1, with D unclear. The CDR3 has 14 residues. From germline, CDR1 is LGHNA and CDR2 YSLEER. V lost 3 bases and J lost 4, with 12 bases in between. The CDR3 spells CASSHDGRSTEAFF. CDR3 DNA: TGCGCCAGCAGCCATGATGGCAGGAGCACTGAAGCTTTCTTT.

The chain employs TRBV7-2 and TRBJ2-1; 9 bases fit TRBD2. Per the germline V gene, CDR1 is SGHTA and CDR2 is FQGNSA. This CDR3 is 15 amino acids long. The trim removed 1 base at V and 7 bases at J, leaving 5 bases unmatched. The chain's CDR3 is CASSLVAGVRNEQFF. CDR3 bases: TGTGCCAGCAGCTTAGTAGCGGGAGTGAGGAATGAGCAGTTCTTC.

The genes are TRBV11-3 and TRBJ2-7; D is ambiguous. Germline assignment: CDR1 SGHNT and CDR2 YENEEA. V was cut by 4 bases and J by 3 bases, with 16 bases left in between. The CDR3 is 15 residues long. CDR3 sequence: CASSYRRKGCYEQYF. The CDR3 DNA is TGTGCCAGCAGCTACCGAAGGAAAGGGTGCTACGAGCAGTACTTC.

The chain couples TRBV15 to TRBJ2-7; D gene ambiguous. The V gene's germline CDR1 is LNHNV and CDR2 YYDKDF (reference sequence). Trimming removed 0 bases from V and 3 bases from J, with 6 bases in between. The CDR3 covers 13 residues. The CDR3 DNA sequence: TGTGCCACCAGCAGAGAAGGATACTACGAGCAGTACTTC. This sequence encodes CATSREGYYEQYF. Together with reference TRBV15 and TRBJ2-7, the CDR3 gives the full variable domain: DAMVIQNPRYQVTQFGKPVTLSCSQTLNHNVMYWYQQKSSQAPKLLFHYYDKDFNNEADTPDNFQSRRPNTSFCFLDIRSPGLGDTAMYLCATSREGYYEQYFGPGTRLTVT.

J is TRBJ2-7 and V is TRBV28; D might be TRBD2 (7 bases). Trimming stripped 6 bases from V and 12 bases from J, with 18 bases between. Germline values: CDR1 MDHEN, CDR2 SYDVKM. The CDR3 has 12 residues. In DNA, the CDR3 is TGTGCCAGCAGCCTCCCAGTGGGGGGGCGGTACTTC. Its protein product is CASSLPVGGRYF.

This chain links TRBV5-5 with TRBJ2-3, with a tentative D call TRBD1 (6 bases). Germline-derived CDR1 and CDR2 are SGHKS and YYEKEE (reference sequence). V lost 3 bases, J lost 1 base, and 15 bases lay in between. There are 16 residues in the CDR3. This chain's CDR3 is CASSSRTAQRTDTQYF. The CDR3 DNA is TGTGCCAGCAGCTCTCGGACAGCTCAGCGCACAGATACGCAGTATTTT.

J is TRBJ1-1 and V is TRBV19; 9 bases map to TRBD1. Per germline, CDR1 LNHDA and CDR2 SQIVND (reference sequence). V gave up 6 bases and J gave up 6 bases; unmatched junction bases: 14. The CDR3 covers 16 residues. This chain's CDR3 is CASRLGQGVRSSEAFF. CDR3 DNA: TGTGCCAGTAGGTTGGGACAGGGCGTAAGAAGCTCTGAAGCTTTCTTT.

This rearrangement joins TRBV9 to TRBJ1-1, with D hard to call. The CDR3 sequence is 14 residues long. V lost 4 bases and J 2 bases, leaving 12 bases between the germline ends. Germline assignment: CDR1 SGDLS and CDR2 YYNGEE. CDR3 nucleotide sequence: TGTGCCAGCAGCCCCCACGTAGGTAACACTGAAGCTTTCTTT. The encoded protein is CASSPHVGNTEAFF.

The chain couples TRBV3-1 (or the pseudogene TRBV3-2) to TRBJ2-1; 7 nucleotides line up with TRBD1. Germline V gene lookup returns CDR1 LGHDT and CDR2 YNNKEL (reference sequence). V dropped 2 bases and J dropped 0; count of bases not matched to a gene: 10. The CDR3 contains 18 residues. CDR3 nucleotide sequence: TGTGCCAGCAGCCAACCCTACATGACAGGGAGCTCCTACAATGAGCAGTTCTTC. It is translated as CASSQPYMTGSSYNEQFF.

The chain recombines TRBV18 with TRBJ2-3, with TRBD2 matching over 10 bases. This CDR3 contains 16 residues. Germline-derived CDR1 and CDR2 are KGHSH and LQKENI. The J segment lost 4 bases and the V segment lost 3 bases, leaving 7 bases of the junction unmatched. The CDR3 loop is CASSPGSSGSSDTQYF. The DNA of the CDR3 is TGTGCCAGCTCACCCGGTTCTAGCGGGAGTTCAGATACGCAGTATTTT.

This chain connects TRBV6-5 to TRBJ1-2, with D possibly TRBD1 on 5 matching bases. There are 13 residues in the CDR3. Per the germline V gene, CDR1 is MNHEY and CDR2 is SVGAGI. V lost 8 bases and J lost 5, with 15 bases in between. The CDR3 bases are TGTGCCAGCCGGGACGTTTTGTTATATGGCTACACCTTC. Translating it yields CASRDVLLYGYTF.

CDR3 sequence (DNA): TGTGCCAGCAGCTTGGCCGGGCAGGCCTTTGGTGGGGCCAACGTCCTGACTTTC. Translating it yields CASSLAGQAFGGANVLTF. The chain carries TRBV5-4 and TRBJ2-6; no firm D call. This CDR3 comprises 18 residues. V was cut by 0 bases and J by 3 bases, with 16 bases left in between. Germline V CDR1 and CDR2: SGHNT, YYREEE (reference sequence).

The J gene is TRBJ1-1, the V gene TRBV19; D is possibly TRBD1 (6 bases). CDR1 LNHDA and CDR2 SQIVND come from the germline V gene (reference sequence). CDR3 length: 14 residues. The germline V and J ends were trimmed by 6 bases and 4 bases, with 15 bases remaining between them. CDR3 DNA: TGTGCCAGTAGCGAACAGGGTCTGGGCACTGAAGCTTTCTTT. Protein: CASSEQGLGTEAFF.